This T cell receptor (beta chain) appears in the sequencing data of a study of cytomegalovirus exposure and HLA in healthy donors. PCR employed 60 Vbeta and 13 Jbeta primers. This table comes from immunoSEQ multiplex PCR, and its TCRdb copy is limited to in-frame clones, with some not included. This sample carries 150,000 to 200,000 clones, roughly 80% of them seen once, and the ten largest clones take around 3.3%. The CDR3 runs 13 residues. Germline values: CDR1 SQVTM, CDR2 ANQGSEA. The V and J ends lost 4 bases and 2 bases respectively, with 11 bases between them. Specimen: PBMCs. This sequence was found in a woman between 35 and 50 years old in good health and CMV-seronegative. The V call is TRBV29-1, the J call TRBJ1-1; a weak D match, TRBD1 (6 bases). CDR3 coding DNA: TGCAGCGTTGTCCGCAGGGGTAACACTGAAGCTTTCTTT. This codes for CSVVRRGNTEAFF.